This record concerns one T cell receptor beta chain sequence. Its specificity is unknown. This record comes from a study of long-term antiretroviral therapy in people with HIV. At the survey level, the v3.0 immunoSEQ assay was run. The assay was immunoSEQ multiplex PCR, and TCRdb's table has in-frame clones only and misses some. The profile shows roughly 34,000 clones, 75% to 85% of them singletons. Findings of the study overall: Post-ART diversity increased but stayed below transplant donor controls. Dominating the repertoire at all time points were the clones that expanded before ART.

Specimens carried about 0.95-11 million cryopreserved PBMC before DNA extraction. Germline V gene lookup returns CDR1 MDHEN and CDR2 SYDVKM. This CDR3 is built from 15 residues. J lost 3 bases, V lost 6 bases, and 8 bases had no gene match. This TCR derives from a man younger than 30 with HIV. Sequenced here: unsorted PBMCs, sampled 1.9 years after starting antiretroviral therapy. This chain uses TRBV28 with TRBJ1-5; TRBD1 agrees at 7 bases. The CDR3 region is CASRQRTGHNQPQHF. CDR3 bases: TGTGCCAGCAGACAAAGGACAGGACACAATCAGCCCCAGCATTTT.